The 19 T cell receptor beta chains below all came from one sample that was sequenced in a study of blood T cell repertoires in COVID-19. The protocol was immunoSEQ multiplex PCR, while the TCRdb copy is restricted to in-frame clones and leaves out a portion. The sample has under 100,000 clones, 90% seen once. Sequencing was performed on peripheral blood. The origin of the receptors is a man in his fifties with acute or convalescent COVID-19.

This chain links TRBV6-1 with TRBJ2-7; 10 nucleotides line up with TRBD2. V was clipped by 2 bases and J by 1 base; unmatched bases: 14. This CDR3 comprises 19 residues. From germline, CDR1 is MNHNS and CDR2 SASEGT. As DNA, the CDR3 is TGTGCCAGCAGTGAAAAGCGGGTCGTGACTAGCGGGCCATCCTACGAGCAGTACTTC. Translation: CASSEKRVVTSGPSYEQYF.

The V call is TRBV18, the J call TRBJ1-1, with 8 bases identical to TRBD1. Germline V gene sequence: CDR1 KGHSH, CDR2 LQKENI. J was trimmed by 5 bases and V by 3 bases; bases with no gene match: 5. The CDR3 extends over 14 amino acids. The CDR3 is CASSPRTGWTEAFF. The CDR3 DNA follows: TGTGCCAGCTCACCTCGGACAGGGTGGACTGAAGCTTTCTTT.

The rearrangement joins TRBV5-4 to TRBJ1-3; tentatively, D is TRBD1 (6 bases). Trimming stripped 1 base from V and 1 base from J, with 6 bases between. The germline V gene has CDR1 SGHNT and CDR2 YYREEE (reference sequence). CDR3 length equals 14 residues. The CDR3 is CASSLRGSGNTIYF. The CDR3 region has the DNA TGTGCCAGCAGCTTGAGGGGGTCTGGAAACACCATATATTTT. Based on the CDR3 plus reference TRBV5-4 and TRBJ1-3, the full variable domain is ETGVTQSPTHLIKTRGQQVTLRCSSQSGHNTVSWYQQALGQGPQFIFQYYREEENGRGNFPPRFSGLQFPNYSSELNVNALELDDSALYLCASSLRGSGNTIYFGEGSWLTVV.

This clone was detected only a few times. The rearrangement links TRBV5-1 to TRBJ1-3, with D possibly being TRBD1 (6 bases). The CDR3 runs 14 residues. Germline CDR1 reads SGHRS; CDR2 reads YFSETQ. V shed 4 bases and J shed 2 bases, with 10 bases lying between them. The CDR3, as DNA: TGCGCCAGCAGCCAACAGGGACCTGGAAACACCATATATTTT. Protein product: CASSQQGPGNTIYF.

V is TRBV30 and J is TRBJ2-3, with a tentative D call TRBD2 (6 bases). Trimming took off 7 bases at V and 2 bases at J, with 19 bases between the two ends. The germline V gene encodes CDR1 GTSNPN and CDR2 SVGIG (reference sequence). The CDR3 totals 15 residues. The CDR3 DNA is TGTGCCTCCGCCCATGGGAGGTTGGTCACAGATACGCAGTATTTT. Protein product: CASAHGRLVTDTQYF.

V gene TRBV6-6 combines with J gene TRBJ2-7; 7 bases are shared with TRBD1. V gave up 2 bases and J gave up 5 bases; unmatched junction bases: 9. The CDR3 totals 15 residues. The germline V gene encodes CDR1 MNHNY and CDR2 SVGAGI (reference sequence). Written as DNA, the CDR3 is TGTGCCAGCAGTTACACGACAGGGCTTGGGGACGAGCAGTACTTC. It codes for CASSYTTGLGDEQYF.

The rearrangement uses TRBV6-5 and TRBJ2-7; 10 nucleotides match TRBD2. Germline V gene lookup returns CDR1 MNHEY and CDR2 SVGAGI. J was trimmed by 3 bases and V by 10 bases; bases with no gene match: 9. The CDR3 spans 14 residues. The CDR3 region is CAITPGLADYEQYF. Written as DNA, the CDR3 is TGTGCCATTACCCCTGGACTAGCGGACTACGAGCAGTACTTC.

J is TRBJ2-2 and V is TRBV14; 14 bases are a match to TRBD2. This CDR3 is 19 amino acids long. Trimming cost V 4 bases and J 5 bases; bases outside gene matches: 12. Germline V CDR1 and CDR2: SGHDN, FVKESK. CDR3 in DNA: TGTGCCAGCAGCCCTGGGACTAGCGGGAGTAGGACCGAAACCGGGGAGCTGTTTTTT. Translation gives CASSPGTSGSRTETGELFF.

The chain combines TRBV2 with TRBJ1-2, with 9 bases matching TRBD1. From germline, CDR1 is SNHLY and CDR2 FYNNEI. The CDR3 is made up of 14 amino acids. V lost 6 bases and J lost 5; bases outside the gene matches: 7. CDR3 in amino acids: CASRVTGGGYGYTF. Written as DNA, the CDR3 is TGTGCCAGCAGAGTGACAGGGGGAGGGTATGGCTACACCTTC.

CDR3 loop: CASSNRGAGANVLTF. In DNA form, the CDR3 reads TGTGCCAGCAGCAACCGGGGTGCGGGGGCCAACGTCCTGACTTTC. V is TRBV7-9 and J is TRBJ2-6; weak D call: TRBD2 (5 bases). This CDR3 contains 15 residues. Germline loops: CDR1 SEHNR, CDR2 FQNEAQ (reference sequence). Trimming left V 5 bases short and J 4 bases short, with 12 bases between.

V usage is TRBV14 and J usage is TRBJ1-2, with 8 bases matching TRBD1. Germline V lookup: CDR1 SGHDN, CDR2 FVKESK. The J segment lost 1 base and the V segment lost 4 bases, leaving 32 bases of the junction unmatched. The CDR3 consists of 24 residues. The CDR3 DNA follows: TGTGCCAGCAGCCTCCGGGGCCGTGATTTTGGACCGACAGGGGCCTCCGGGGGTAACTATGGCTACACCTTC. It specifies CASSLRGRDFGPTGASGGNYGYTF.

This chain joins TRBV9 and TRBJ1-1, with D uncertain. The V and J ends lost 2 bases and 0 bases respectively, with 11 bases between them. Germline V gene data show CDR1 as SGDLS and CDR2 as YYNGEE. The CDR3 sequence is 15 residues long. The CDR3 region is CASSVRINMNTEAFF. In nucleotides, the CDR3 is TGTGCCAGCAGCGTCCGAATAAACATGAACACTGAAGCTTTCTTT. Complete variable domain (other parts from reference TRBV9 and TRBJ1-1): DSGVTQTPKHLITATGQRVTLRCSPRSGDLSVYWYQQSLDQGLQFLIQYYNGEERAKGNILERFSAQQFPDLHSELNLSSLELGDSALYFCASSVRINMNTEAFFGQGTRLTVV.

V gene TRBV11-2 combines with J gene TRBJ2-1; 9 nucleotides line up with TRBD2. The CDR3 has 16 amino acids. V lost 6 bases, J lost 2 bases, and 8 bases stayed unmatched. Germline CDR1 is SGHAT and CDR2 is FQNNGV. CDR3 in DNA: TGTGCCAGCAGTGCCCACGGGACTAGCCCCTACAATGAGCAGTTCTTC. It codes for CASSAHGTSPYNEQFF. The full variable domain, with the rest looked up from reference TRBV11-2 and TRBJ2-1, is EAGVAQSPRYKIIEKRQSVAFWCNPISGHATLYWYQQILGQGPKLLIQFQNNGVVDDSQLPKDRFSAERLKGVDSTLKIQPAKLEDSAVYLCASSAHGTSPYNEQFFGPGTRLTVL.

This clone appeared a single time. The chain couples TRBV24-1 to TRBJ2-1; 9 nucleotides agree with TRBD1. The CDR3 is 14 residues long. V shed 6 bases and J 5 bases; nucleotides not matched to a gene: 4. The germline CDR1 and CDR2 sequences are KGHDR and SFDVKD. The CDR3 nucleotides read TGTGCCACCAGTAAGGACAGGGGACACAATGAGCAGTTCTTC. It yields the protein CATSKDRGHNEQFF.

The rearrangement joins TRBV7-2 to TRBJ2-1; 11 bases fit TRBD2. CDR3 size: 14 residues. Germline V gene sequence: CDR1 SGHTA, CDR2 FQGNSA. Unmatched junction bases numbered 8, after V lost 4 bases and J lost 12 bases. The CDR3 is CASSSRTSGRPQFF. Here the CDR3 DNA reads TGTGCCAGCAGCTCCCGGACTAGCGGGCGCCCGCAGTTCTTC. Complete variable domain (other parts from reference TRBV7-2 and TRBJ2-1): GAGVSQSPSNKVTEKGKDVELRCDPISGHTALYWYRQSLGQGLEFLIYFQGNSAPDKSGLPSDRFSAERTGGSVSTLTIQRTQQEDSAVYLCASSSRTSGRPQFFGPGTRLTVL.

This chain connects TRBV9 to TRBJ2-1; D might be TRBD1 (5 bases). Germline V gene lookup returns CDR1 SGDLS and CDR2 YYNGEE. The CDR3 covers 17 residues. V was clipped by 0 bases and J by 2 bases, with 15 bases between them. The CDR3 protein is CASSVEGGRAAYNEQFF. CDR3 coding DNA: TGTGCCAGCAGCGTAGAAGGTGGCAGGGCTGCCTACAATGAGCAGTTCTTC.

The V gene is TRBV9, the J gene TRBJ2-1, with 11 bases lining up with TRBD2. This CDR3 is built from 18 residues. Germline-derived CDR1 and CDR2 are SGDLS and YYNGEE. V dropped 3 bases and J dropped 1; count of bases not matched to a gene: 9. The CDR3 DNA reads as TGTGCCAGCAGCGCCGGACTAGCGGGTGTCTATTCCTACAATGAGCAGTTCTTC. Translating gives CASSAGLAGVYSYNEQFF.

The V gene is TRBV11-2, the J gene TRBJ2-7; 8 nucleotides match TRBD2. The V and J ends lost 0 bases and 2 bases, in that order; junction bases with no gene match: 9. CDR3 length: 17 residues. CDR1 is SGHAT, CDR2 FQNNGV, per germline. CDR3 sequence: CASSLDPGTSFPYEQYF. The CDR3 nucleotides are TGTGCCAGCAGCTTAGATCCGGGGACTAGTTTCCCCTACGAGCAGTACTTC.

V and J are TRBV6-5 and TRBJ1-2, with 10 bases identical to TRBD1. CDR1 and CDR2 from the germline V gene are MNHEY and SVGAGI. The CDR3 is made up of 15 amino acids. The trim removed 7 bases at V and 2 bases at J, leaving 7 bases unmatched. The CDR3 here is CASTGTTGGNYGYTF. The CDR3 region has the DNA TGTGCCAGCACCGGAACGACAGGGGGCAACTATGGCTACACCTTC.